These 22 T cell receptor beta chains were sequenced from one sample in a study of T cells in Graves' hyperthyroidism and ophthalmopathy (dated by TCRdb to between 2017 and 2020). The method was multiplex PCR. The sequencer listed for this sample is Illumina HiSeq 2000. The TCR beta CDR3 regions were amplified from the RNA transcripts. The TCR CDR3 was subjected to a first round of RT-PCR using the HTBI primer set and the Qiagen OneStep RT-PCR kit. The public reads were reanalyzed by TCRdb: fastp trimming at Q25, MiXCR alignment, in-frame beta chains only. Entries are consolidated by CDR3 protein sequence, retaining the most common genes and DNA. The sample table holds fewer than 750,000 distinct CDR3 sequences, of which roughly 15% were seen once. Of the sample, around 13% is held by the ten largest clones. The specimen sequenced was blood. The receptors were sampled from a woman in her forties or fifties with Graves' ophthalmopathy.

There are many counts of this clonotype. The chain combines TRBV30 with TRBJ2-6, with D uncertain. Germline V CDR1 and CDR2: GTSNPN, SVGIG (reference sequence). The CDR3 length is 15 residues. Deletions cut 1 base from V and 2 bases from J, with 9 bases between. CDR3 sequence: CAWSGLGAGANVLTF. The CDR3, as DNA: TGTGCCTGGAGTGGTTTAGGCGCTGGGGCCAACGTCCTGACTTTC.

V and J are TRBV27 and TRBJ2-2; D is unresolved. Trimming took off 2 bases at V and 6 bases at J, with 7 bases between the two ends. CDR3 length: 13 amino acids. From germline, CDR1 is MNHEY and CDR2 SMNVEV (reference sequence). CDR3: CASSLPSPGELFF. The CDR3 DNA reads TGTGCCAGCAGTTTACCCAGCCCCGGGGAGCTGTTTTTT.

This clonotype showed up just a few times. This rearrangement joins TRBV2 to TRBJ2-2, with D possibly TRBD1 on 5 matching bases. Germline CDR1 SNHLY, CDR2 FYNNEI. The CDR3 totals 14 residues. V lost 7 bases and J 4 bases, leaving 13 bases between the germline ends. The CDR3, as DNA: TGTGCCAGCACTGACAGTTCTAGCACCGGGGAGCTGTTTTTT. The encoded protein is CASTDSSSTGELFF.

This clonotype showed up many times. The chain combines TRBV13 with TRBJ2-5; 10 nucleotides match TRBD2. Unmatched junction bases numbered 6, after V lost 5 bases and J lost 0 bases. This CDR3 contains 16 residues. The germline CDR1 and CDR2 sequences are PRHDT and FYEKMQ (reference sequence). Here the CDR3 reads CASSPRTSGYQETQYF. The CDR3 nucleotides are TGTGCCAGCAGCCCTCGGACTAGCGGCTACCAAGAGACCCAGTACTTC.

This clonotype is a singleton in its sample. This chain joins TRBV11-2 and TRBJ2-5, with 7 bases identical to TRBD1. V shed 1 base, J shed 5 bases, and the junction held 4 bases outside the gene matches. The CDR3 sequence is 14 residues long. CDR1 and CDR2 (germline): SGHAT, FQNNGV. The DNA for the CDR3 is TGTGCCAGCAGCTTAGTCGCACAGGGGGAGACCCAGTACTTC. It translates to CASSLVAQGETQYF.

As to this clonotype: Just one base apart from a much larger clone, this may be a read error. This chain uses TRBV29-1 with TRBJ1-1; D remains ambiguous. V was trimmed by 4 bases and J by 5 bases, leaving 20 bases between them. The CDR3 length is 15 residues. The germline V gene has CDR1 SQVTM and CDR2 ANQGSEA. CDR3 coding DNA: TGCAGCGTTGTAACGGTACACCTAATTGGTACTGAAGCTTTCTTT. Translating gives CSVVTVHLIGTEAFF.

In the case of this clonotype: One end of the junction varies from germline; a read error may be responsible. The gene calls are TRBV7-3 and TRBJ2-3; D possibly matches TRBD1 or TRBD2 (6 bases each). The CDR3 contains 15 residues. Per germline, CDR1 SGHTA and CDR2 FQGTGA. This CDR3 reads CANSLGGRRTDTQYF. For the CDR3, the DNA is TGTGCCAACAGCTTAGGGGGGCGCCGCACAGATACGCAGTATTTT.

This clonotype was detected ten times or more. The chain has TRBV28 and TRBJ2-1; TRBD1 might be the D (7 bases). Trimming left V 5 bases short and J 4 bases short, with 18 bases between. Germline CDR1 and CDR2: MDHEN and SYDVKM. This CDR3 has 16 amino acids. The CDR3 DNA reads as TGTGCCAGCAGTCCCCTGGAGGGACAGAGTTACAATGAGCAGTTCTTC. This gives the protein CASSPLEGQSYNEQFF.

This clonotype was seen more than once but under ten times. J is TRBJ1-3 and V is TRBV29-1, with a tentative D call TRBD1 (6 bases). The CDR3 has 13 residues. V lost 5 bases and J lost 4, with 12 bases in between. Germline CDR1 SQVTM, CDR2 ANQGSEA. The DNA of the CDR3 is TGCAGCGTTCTAGGGGGAGCGGGAAACACCATATATTTT. Its protein is CSVLGGAGNTIYF. The full variable domain, in which reference TRBV29-1 and TRBJ1-3 provide the parts outside the CDR3, is SAVISQKPSRDICQRGTSLTIQCQVDSQVTMMFWYRQQPGQSLTLIATANQGSEATYESGFVIDKFPISRPNLTFSTLTVSNMSPEDSSIYLCSVLGGAGNTIYFGEGSWLTVV.

This clonotype was observed a few times. V usage is TRBV24-1 and J usage is TRBJ2-5, with a weak D call TRBD2 (5 bases). The CDR3 consists of 12 residues. Germline loops: CDR1 KGHDR, CDR2 SFDVKD. V lost 7 bases and J lost 4, with 9 bases in between. CDR3 residues: CATSGISETQYF. The CDR3, as DNA: TGTGCCACCAGCGGGATTTCAGAGACCCAGTACTTC.

This clonotype was detected many times. CDR3 DNA: TGTGCCAGCAGTTACTCCGGACTAGCGGGGAACCCCTACGAGCAGTACTTC. Its protein is CASSYSGLAGNPYEQYF. This rearrangement joins TRBV6-5 to TRBJ2-7; 12 positions agree with TRBD2. The CDR3 runs to 17 residues. V was clipped by 0 bases and J by 2 bases; unmatched bases: 5. CDR1 and CDR2 from the germline V gene are MNHEY and SVGAGI.

This sequence joins TRBV7-9 and TRBJ2-1, with a weak D call TRBD2 (6 bases). Trimming pared 6 bases from V and 1 base from J, leaving 13 bases between. The CDR3 sequence is 15 residues long. Germline V gene data show CDR1 as SEHNR and CDR2 as FQNEAQ (reference sequence). CDR3 DNA sequence: TGTGCCAGCAGAGTAGGGACTCAATCCTACAATGAGCAGTTCTTC. Amino acids: CASRVGTQSYNEQFF.

This clonotype was detected ten times or more. The chain is built from TRBV30 and TRBJ2-7; TRBD1 agrees at 11 bases. V trimming: 5 bases; J trimming: 5 bases; junction bases outside the gene matches: 8. Germline CDR1 GTSNPN, CDR2 SVGIG (reference sequence). There are 14 residues in the CDR3. The CDR3 sequence: CAWVQGQGDDEQYF. The CDR3 DNA follows: TGTGCCTGGGTCCAGGGACAGGGGGACGACGAGCAGTACTTC.

The sample holds a few counts of this clonotype. This chain links TRBV12-3 or TRBV12-4 with TRBJ2-1; D is unclear. Trimming cost V 3 bases and J 5 bases, with 14 bases left between them. The CDR3 extends over 15 amino acids. Here the CDR3 reads CASSLVSRPHNEQFF. The CDR3, as DNA: TGTGCCAGCAGTTTGGTTTCACGCCCGCACAATGAGCAGTTCTTC.

The CDR3 reads CASSQVDRAGGEQFF. CDR3 DNA sequence: TGTGCCAGCAGCCAAGTAGACAGGGCCGGGGGTGAGCAGTTCTTC. This chain links TRBV3-1 with TRBJ2-1; a weak D match, TRBD1 (7 bases). Looked up from germline, CDR1 is LGHDT and CDR2 is YNNKEL (reference sequence). The ends were cut back, 1 base at V and 9 bases at J, with 16 bases in the middle. CDR3 length: 15 amino acids.

This clonotype was found many times. The rearrangement joins TRBV6-1 to TRBJ2-7; D may be TRBD2 (6 bases). Germline V gene data show CDR1 as MNHNS and CDR2 as SASEGT. V lost 4 bases, J lost 6 bases, and 22 bases lay in between. The CDR3 spans 16 residues. CDR3 DNA sequence: TGTGCCAGCAGTGGCCCCGGGGGTGCGGGATGGGGCGAGCAGTACTTC. It specifies CASSGPGGAGWGEQYF.

This clonotype was found many times. V usage is TRBV2 and J usage is TRBJ2-3, with a weak D call TRBD2 (5 bases). Germline lookup yields CDR1 SNHLY and CDR2 FYNNEI. The V end was cut by 1 base, the J end by 10 bases, with 12 bases between. This CDR3 comprises 13 residues. CDR3 region: CASSEGRSGAQYF. The CDR3 DNA is TGTGCCAGCAGTGAAGGGCGGAGCGGTGCGCAGTATTTT.

This clonotype turned up a few times. A much larger clone lies one base from this, so it may be a read error. The V gene is TRBV6-6, the J gene TRBJ1-1; tentatively, D is TRBD1 (5 bases). CDR1 is MNHNY, CDR2 SVGAGI, per germline (reference sequence). The CDR3 runs to 14 residues. The CDR3 region has the DNA TGTACCAGCAGTTACACGAGGGGGAACACTGAAGCTTTCTTT. As protein: CTSSYTRGNTEAFF.

This clonotype was seen repeatedly, ten times or more. The gene calls are TRBV11-1 and TRBJ2-1; 7 bases are shared with TRBD1. Trimming at V came to 5 bases and at J to 3 bases, leaving 4 bases not matched to a gene. Germline loops: CDR1 SGHAT, CDR2 FQDESV (reference sequence). CDR3 length: 14 amino acids. The CDR3 region is CASSPDRDYNEQFF. The CDR3 nucleotides read TGTGCCAGCAGCCCAGACAGGGACTACAATGAGCAGTTCTTC.

V gene TRBV19 combines with J gene TRBJ1-1; perhaps TRBD1 as D (5 bases). V lost 4 bases and J 11 bases, leaving 14 bases between the germline ends. The CDR3 is 12 residues long. CDR1 is LNHDA, CDR2 SQIVND, per germline (reference sequence). CDR3: CASSTPGVKAFF. Here the CDR3 DNA reads TGTGCCAGTAGTACACCGGGGGTAAAGGCTTTCTTT.

The V gene is TRBV30, the J gene TRBJ2-7, with 10 bases identical to TRBD2. Per the germline V gene, CDR1 is GTSNPN and CDR2 is SVGIG (reference sequence). Unmatched junction bases numbered 4, after V lost 0 bases and J lost 2 bases. The length of the CDR3 is 15 residues. DNA for the CDR3: TGTGCCTGGAGTGTACTAGCGGGACGAACCTACGAGCAGTACTTC. It yields the protein CAWSVLAGRTYEQYF.

V and J are TRBV27 and TRBJ1-2, with D maybe TRBD1 (6 bases). Germline lookup yields CDR1 MNHEY and CDR2 SMNVEV (reference sequence). The CDR3 runs to 14 residues. V dropped 6 bases and J dropped 2 bases, with 13 bases sitting between them. CDR3 in amino acids: CASSNLRGNYGYTF. CDR3 nucleotides: TGTGCCAGCAGCAATTTAAGGGGGAACTATGGCTACACCTTC.